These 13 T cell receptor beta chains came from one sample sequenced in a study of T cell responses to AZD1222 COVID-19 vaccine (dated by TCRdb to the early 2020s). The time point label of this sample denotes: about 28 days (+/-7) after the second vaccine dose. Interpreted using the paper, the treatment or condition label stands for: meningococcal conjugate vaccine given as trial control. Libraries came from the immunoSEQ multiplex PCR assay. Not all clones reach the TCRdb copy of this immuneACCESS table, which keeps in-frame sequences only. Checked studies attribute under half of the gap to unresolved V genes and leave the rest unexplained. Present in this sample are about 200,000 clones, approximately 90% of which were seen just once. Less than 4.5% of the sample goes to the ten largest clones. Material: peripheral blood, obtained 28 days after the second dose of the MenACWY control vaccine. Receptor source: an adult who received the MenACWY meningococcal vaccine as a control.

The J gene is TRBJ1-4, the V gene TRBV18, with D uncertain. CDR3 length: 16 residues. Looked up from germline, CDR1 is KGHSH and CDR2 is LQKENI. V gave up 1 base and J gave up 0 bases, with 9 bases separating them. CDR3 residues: CASSPLSPTTNEKLFF. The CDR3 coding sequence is TGTGCCAGCTCACCACTTTCGCCGACAACTAATGAAAAACTGTTTTTT.

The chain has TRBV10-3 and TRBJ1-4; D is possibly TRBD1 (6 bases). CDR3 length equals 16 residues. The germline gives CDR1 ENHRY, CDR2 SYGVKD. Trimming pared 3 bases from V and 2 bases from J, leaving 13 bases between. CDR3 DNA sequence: TGTGCCATCAGTGACACGGGAGGGGGTACTAATGAAAAACTGTTTTTT. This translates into CAISDTGGGTNEKLFF.

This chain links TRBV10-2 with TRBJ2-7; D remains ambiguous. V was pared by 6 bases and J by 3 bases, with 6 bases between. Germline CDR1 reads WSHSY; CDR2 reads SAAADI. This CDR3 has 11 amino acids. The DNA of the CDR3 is TGCGCCAGCAGCGAGAACTACGAGCAGTACTTC. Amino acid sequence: CASSENYEQYF.

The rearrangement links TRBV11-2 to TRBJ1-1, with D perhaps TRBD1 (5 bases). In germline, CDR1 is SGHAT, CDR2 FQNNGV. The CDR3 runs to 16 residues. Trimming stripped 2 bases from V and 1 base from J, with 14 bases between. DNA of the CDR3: TGTGCCAGCAGCTTAAGGGGTATAACCAGGAACACTGAAGCTTTCTTT. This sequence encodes CASSLRGITRNTEAFF.

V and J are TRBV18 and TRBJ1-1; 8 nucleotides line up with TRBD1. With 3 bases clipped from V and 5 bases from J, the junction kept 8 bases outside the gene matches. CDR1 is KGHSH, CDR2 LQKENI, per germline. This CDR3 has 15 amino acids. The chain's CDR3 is CASSPTSGTGTEAFF. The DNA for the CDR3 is TGTGCCAGCTCACCTACGAGTGGGACAGGAACTGAAGCTTTCTTT.

CDR3 protein: CASSYSTAGTGSEQYF. The CDR3 DNA reads TGTGCCAGCAGTTACTCGACCGCCGGGACAGGGAGCGAGCAGTACTTC. This sequence joins TRBV6-5 and TRBJ2-7; TRBD1 matches at 9 bases. CDR3 size: 16 residues. Trimming took 0 bases from V and 6 from J; bases not matched to a gene: 9. Germline V gene data show CDR1 as MNHEY and CDR2 as SVGAGI.

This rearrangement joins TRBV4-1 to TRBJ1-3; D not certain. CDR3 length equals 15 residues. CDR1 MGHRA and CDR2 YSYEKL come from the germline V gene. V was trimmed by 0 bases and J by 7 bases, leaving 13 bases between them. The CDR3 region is CASSQDRKAVNTIYF. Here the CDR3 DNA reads TGCGCCAGCAGCCAAGATAGGAAGGCGGTGAACACCATATATTTT.

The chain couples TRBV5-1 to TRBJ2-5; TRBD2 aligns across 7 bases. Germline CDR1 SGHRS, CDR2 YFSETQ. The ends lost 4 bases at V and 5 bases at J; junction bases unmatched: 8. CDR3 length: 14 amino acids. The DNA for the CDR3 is TGCGCCAGCAGCCCAAGAACTAGCGTCGAGACCCAGTACTTC. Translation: CASSPRTSVETQYF.

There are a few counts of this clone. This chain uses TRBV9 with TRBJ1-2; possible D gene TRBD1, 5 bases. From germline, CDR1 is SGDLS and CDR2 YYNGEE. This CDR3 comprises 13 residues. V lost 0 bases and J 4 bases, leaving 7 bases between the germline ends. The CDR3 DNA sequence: TGTGCCAGCAGCGTAGGGGGGATCTATGGCTACACCTTC. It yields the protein CASSVGGIYGYTF.

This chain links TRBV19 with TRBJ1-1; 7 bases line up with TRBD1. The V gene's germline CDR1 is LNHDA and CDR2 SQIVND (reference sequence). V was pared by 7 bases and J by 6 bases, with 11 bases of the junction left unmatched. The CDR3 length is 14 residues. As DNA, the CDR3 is TGTGCCAGTAAGGCAGGGGGGTCGGTCGCTGAAGCTTTCTTT. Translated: CASKAGGSVAEAFF.

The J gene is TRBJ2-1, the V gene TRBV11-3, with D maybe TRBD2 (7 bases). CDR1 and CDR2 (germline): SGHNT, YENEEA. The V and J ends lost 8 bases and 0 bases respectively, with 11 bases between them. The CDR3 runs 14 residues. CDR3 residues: CASGGGLSYNEQFF. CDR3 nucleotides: TGTGCCAGCGGCGGGGGCCTCTCCTACAATGAGCAGTTCTTC.

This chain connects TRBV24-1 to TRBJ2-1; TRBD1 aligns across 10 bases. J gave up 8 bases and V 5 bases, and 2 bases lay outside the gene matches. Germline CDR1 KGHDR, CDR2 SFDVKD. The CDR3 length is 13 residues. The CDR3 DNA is TGTGCCACCAGTGGTGGGACAGGGGATGAGCAGTTCTTC. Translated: CATSGGTGDEQFF.

Here the CDR3 DNA reads TGTGCCAGCAGTTTAGCCGGGACAGTCAATCAGCCCCAGCATTTT. Its protein product is CASSLAGTVNQPQHF. The J gene is TRBJ1-5, the V gene TRBV27; 7 nucleotides align to TRBD1. The CDR3 spans 15 residues. V trimming: 2 bases; J trimming: 3 bases; junction bases outside the gene matches: 4. The V gene's germline CDR1 is MNHEY and CDR2 SMNVEV (reference sequence).